This T cell receptor beta chain was found in a study of immune evolution from preneoplasia to lung adenocarcinoma. Sequenced by immunoSEQ multiplex PCR; TCRdb stores in-frame clones only, minus some. The sample holds over 4,500 clones, about nine tenths seen once. Germline V CDR1 and CDR2: SQVTM, ANQGSEA. CDR3 length: 13 amino acids. V dropped 1 base and J dropped 5; count of bases not matched to a gene: 3. This chain joins TRBV29-1 and TRBJ1-1; 8 positions agree with TRBD1. The specimen was FFPE atypical adenomatous hyperplasia tissue from the lung. Stated subset: atypical adenomatous hyperplasia (AAH), lung preneoplasia. This clonotype was obtained from a person aged 65-85 years with lung adenocarcinoma. The CDR3 is CSVEGRGLTEAFF. CDR3 bases: TGCAGCGTTGAAGGCAGGGGGCTTACTGAAGCTTTCTTT. The variable domain in full, completed from reference TRBV29-1 and TRBJ1-1, reads SAVISQKPSRDICQRGTSLTIQCQVDSQVTMMFWYRQQPGQSLTLIATANQGSEATYESGFVIDKFPISRPNLTFSTLTVSNMSPEDSSIYLCSVEGRGLTEAFFGQGTRLTVV.